This T cell receptor (beta chain) was documented in a study of blood T cells in healthy people across ages. On this clonotype: Its antigen is unknown.

Findings and limits, study-wide: CMV infection status of these donors was not known. More naive CD4+ cells and higher diversity were found in long-lived than in aged donors.

Primers used in a second PCR of roughly 7 to 11 cycles were a sample-barcoded 5' primer and a J-beta primer mix. Every molecule of cDNA carried a tag from a template-switch adaptor with 12 random nucleotides. Each CDR3 protein gets one entry after TCRdb re-called the 5' RACE reads with MiXCR. Among about 1.4 million distinct CDR3 sequences listed, approximately 60% were seen once. CDR3 length equals 15 residues. Trimming cost V 5 bases and J 6 bases, with 19 bases left between them. Sequencing was carried out using blood. The genes are TRBV12-3 or TRBV12-4 and TRBJ1-2; tentatively, D is TRBD1 (5 bases). The TCR sequence derives from a man younger than 30 in good health. In DNA, the CDR3 is TGTGCCAGCAGTCCCCACCAGGGTGTCATCGATGGCTACACCTTC. Its translation is CASSPHQGVIDGYTF.